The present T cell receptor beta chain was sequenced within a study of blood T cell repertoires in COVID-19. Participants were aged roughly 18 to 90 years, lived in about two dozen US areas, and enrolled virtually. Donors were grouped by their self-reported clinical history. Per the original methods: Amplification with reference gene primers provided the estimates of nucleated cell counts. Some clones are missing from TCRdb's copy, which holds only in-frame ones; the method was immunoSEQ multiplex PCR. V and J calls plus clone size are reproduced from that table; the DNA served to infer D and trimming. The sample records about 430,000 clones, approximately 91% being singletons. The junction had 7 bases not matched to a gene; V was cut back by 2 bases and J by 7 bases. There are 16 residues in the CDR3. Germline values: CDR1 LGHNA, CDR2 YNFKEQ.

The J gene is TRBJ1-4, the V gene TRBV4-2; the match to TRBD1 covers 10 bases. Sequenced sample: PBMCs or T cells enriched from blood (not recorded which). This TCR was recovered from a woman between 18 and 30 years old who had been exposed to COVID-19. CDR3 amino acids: CASSQPGTGEGEKLFF. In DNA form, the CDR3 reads TGTGCCAGCAGCCAACCCGGGACAGGGGAGGGTGAAAAACTGTTTTTT.